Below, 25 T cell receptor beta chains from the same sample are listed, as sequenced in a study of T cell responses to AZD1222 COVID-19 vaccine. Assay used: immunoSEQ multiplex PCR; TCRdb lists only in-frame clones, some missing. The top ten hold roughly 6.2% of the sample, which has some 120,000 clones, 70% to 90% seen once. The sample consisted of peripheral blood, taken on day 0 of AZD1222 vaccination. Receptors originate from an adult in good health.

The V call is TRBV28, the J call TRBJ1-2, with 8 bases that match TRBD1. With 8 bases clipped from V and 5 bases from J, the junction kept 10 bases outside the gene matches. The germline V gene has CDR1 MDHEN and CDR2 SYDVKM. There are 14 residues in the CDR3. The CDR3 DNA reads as TGTGCCAGCCGCCAAGGACAGGGCCCGTATGGCTACACCTTC. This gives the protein CASRQGQGPYGYTF.

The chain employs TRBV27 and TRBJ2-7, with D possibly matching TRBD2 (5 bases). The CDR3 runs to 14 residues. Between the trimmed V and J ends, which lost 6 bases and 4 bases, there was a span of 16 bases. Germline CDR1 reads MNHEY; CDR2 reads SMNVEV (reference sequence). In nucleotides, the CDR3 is TGTGCCAGCAGACTAGTGTCTCGTCCGTACGAGCAGTACTTC. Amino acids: CASRLVSRPYEQYF.

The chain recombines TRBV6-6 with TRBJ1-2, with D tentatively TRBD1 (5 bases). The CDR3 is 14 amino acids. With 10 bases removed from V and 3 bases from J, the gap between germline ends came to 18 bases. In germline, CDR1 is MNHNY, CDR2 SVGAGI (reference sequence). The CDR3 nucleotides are TGTGCCACCGCGGTTGGGGGGGTAGACTATGGCTACACCTTC. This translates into CATAVGGVDYGYTF.

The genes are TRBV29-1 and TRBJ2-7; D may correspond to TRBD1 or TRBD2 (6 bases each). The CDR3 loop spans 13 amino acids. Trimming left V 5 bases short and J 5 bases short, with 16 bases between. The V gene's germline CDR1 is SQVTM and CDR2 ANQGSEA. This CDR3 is CSVPGGGRNEQYF. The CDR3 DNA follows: TGCAGCGTTCCGGGTGGGGGGCGCAACGAGCAGTACTTC.

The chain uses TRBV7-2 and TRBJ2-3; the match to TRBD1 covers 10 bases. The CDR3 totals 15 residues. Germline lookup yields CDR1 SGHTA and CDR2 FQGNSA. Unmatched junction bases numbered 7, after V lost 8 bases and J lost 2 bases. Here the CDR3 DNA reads TGTGCCAGCGTCCGGGACAGGGGCATCACAGATACGCAGTATTTT. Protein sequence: CASVRDRGITDTQYF.

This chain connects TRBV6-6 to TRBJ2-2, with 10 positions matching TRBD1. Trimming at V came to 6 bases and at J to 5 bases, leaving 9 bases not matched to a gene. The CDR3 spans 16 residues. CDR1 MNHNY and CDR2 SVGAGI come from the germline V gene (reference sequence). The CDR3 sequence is CASSRTGGGRTGELFF. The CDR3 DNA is TGTGCCAGCAGCCGGACAGGGGGAGGGAGGACCGGGGAGCTGTTTTTT.

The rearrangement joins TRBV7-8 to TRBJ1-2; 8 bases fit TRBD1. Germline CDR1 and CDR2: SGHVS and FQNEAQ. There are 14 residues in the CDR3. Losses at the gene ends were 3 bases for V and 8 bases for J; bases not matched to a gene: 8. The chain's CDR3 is CASSFSTGAYGYTF. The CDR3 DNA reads TGTGCCAGCAGCTTTTCGACAGGGGCATACGGCTACACCTTC. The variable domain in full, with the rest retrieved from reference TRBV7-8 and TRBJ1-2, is GAGVSQSPRYKVAKRGQDVALRCDPISGHVSLFWYQQALGQGPEFLTYFQNEAQLDKSGLPSDRFFAERPEGSVSTLKIQRTQQEDSAVYLCASSFSTGAYGYTFGSGTRLTVV.

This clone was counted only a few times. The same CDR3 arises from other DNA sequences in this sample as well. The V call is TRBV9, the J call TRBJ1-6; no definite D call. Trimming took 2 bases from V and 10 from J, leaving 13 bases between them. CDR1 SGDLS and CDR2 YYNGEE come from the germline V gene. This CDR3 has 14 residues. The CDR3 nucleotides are TGTGCCAGCAGCGTCGGTGGTTTTGACTCACCCCTCCACTTT. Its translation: CASSVGGFDSPLHF.

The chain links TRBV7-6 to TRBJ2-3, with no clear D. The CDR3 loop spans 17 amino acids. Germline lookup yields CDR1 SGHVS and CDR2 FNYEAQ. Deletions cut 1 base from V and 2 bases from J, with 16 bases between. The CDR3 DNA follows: TGTGCCAGCAGCTTAGGGGGTTCCCTAACTCCCACAGATACGCAGTATTTT. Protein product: CASSLGGSLTPTDTQYF.

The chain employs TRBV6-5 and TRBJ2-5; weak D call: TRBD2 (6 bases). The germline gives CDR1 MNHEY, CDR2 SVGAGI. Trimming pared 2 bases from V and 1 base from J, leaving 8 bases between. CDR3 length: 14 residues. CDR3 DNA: TGTGCCAGCAGTTACGGGGGGTTCCAAGAGACCCAGTACTTC. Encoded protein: CASSYGGFQETQYF.

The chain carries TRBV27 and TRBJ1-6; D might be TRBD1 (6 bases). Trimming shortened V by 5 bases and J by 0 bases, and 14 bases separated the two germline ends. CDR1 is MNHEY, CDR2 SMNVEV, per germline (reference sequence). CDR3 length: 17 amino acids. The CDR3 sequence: CASSINRESSYNSPLHF. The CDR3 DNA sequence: TGTGCCAGCAGTATCAACAGGGAGAGCTCCTATAATTCACCCCTCCACTTT.

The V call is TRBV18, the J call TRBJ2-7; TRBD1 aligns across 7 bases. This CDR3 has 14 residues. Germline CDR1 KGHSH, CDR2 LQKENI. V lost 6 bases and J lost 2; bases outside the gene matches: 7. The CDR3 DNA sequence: TGTGCCAGCTCGCAGGGACAGTTGACCTACGAGCAGTACTTC. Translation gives CASSQGQLTYEQYF. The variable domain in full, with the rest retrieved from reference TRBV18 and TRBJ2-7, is NAGVMQNPRHLVRRRGQEARLRCSPMKGHSHVYWYRQLPEEGLKFMVYLQKENIIDESGMPKERFSAEFPKEGPSILRIQQVVRGDSAAYFCASSQGQLTYEQYFGPGTRLTVT.

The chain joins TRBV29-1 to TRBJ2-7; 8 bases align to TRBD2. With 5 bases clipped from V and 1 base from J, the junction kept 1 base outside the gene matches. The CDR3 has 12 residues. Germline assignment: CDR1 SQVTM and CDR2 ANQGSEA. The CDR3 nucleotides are TGCAGCGTTAGCGGGGGTTCCTACGAGCAGTACTTC. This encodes CSVSGGSYEQYF.

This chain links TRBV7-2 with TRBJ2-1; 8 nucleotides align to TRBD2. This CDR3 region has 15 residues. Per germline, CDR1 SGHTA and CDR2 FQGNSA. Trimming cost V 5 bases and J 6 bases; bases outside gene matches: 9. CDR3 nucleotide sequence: TGTGCCAGCAGCCAGAGCGGGGGATGGGGCAATGAGCAGTTCTTC. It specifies CASSQSGGWGNEQFF.

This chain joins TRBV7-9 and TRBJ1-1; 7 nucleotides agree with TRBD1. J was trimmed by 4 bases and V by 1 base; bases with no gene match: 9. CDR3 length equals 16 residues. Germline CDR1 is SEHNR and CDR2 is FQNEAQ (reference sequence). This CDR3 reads CASSLGPWTGRTEAFF. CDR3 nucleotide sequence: TGTGCCAGCAGCTTAGGACCTTGGACAGGCCGCACTGAAGCTTTCTTT.

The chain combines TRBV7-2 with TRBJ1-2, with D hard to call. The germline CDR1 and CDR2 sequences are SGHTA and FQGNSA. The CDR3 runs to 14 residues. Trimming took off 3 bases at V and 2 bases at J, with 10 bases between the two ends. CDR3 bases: TGTGCCAGCAGCTTGGCCCGGGCCAACTATGGCTACACCTTC. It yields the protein CASSLARANYGYTF.

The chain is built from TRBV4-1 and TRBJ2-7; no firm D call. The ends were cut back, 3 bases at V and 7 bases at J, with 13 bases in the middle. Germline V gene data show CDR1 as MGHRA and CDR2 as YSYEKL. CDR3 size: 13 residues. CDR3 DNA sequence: TGCGCCAGCAGCCAGGTGGTGGCGGAAGAGCAGTACTTC. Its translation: CASSQVVAEEQYF.

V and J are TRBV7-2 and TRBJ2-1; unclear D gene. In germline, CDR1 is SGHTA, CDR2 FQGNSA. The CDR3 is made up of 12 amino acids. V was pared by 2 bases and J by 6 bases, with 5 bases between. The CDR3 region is CASSLSRNEQFF. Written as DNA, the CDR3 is TGTGCCAGCAGCTTAAGTCGCAATGAGCAGTTCTTC.

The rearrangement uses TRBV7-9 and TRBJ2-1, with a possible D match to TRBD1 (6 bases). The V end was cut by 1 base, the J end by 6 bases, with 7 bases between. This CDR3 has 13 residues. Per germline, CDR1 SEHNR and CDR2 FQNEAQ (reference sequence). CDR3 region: CASSLGQVNEQFF. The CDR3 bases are TGTGCCAGCAGCTTAGGACAGGTCAATGAGCAGTTCTTC.

The CDR3 protein is CATSSGTSRWAFF. The CDR3 DNA reads as TGTGCCACCAGCAGTGGGACCTCCAGGTGGGCTTTCTTT. This chain joins TRBV15 and TRBJ1-1, with a tentative D call TRBD1 (5 bases). There are 13 residues in the CDR3. V dropped 3 bases and J dropped 11 bases, with 16 bases sitting between them. Per the germline V gene, CDR1 is LNHNV and CDR2 is YYDKDF (reference sequence).

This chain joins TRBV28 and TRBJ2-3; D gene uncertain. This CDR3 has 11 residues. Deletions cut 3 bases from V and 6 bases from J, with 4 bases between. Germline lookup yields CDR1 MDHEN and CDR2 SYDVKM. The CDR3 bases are TGTGCCAGCAGTTTCCGGGATACGCAGTATTTT. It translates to CASSFRDTQYF.

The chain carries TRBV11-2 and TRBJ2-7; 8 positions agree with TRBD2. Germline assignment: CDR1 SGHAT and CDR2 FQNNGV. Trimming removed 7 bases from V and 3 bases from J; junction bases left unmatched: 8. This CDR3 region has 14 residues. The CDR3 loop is CASTLSRGGYEQYF. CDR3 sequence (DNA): TGTGCCAGCACGCTAAGCCGGGGGGGCTACGAGCAGTACTTC.

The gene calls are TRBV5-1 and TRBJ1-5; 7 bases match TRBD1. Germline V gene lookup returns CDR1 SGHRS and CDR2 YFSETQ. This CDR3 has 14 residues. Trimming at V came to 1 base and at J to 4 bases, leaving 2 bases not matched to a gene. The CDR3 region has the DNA TGCGCCAGCAGCTTGACAGGGGCGAATCAGCCCCAGCATTTT. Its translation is CASSLTGANQPQHF.

The CDR3 sequence is CASSQDTSRGLVYEQYF. The CDR3 bases are TGCGCCAGCAGCCAAGATACATCCCGGGGCCTGGTTTACGAGCAGTACTTC. The chain joins TRBV4-1 to TRBJ2-7; the D gene could be TRBD1 or TRBD2 (5 bases each). The germline V gene encodes CDR1 MGHRA and CDR2 YSYEKL. The CDR3 totals 17 residues. With 0 bases removed from V and 4 bases from J, the gap between germline ends came to 19 bases.

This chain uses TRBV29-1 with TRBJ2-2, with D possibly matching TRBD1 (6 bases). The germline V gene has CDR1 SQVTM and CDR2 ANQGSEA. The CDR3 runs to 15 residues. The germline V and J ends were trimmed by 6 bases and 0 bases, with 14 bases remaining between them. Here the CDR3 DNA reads TGCAGCGTCCTACAGGGATCCTCGAACACCGGGGAGCTGTTTTTT. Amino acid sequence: CSVLQGSSNTGELFF.